These 17 T cell receptor delta chains share one sample of origin, sequenced in a study of gamma-delta chains in newborns, infants, children. TCRdb re-called the reads via CATT. This table has 15,000 or so delta-chain clones, less than 9.5% appearing once. Sample: blood. Every receptor here comes from a child who was a newborn, infant or young child, either healthy, febrile or measles-vaccinated (not recorded which).

The chain links TRDV2 to TRDJ3; 11 bases agree with TRDD3. The CDR3 contains 20 residues. Germline CDR1 and CDR2: GEAIGNYY and EKD. The junction had 9 bases not matched to a gene; V was cut back by 3 bases and J by 0 bases. CDR3 region: CACDGILGDISSWDTRQMFF. For the CDR3, the DNA is TGTGCCTGTGACGGCATACTGGGGGATATTAGCTCCTGGGACACCCGACAGATGTTTTTC.

The rearrangement uses TRDV3 and TRDJ1, with unresolved D. Germline CDR1 reads TVYSNPD; CDR2 reads GDNSRS (reference sequence). V gave up 2 bases and J gave up 0 bases, with 4 bases separating them. The CDR3 is 11 amino acids. The CDR3 DNA reads as TGTGCCTTTCCGGACACCGATAAACTCATCTTT. It is translated as CAFPDTDKLIF.

The rearrangement uses TRDV3 and TRDJ1; D uncertain. The germline V gene encodes CDR1 TVYSNPD and CDR2 GDNSRS (reference sequence). There are 11 residues in the CDR3. V lost 1 base, J lost 0 bases, and 3 bases lay in between. CDR3 sequence (DNA): TGTGCCTTTATGTACACCGATAAACTCATCTTT. Its translation is CAFMYTDKLIF.

Note on this clone: One end of the junction fails to match germline, which may point to a read error. This specimen includes other DNA sequences encoding the same CDR3. The chain recombines TRDV2 with TRDJ3; weak D call: TRDD3 (5 bases). CDR3 length equals 16 residues. The germline V gene encodes CDR1 GEAIGNYY and CDR2 EKD. The CDR3 reads CACDTWSSWDTRQMFF. In nucleotides, the CDR3 is TGTGCCTGTGACACATGGAGCTCCTGGGACACCCGACAGATGTTCTTC.

This clone was observed at least ten times. This specimen includes other DNA sequences encoding the same CDR3. In DNA form, the CDR3 reads TGTGCCTGTGACATACTGGGGGATACAGACACCGATAAACTCATCTTT. It specifies CACDILGDTDTDKLIF. The chain employs TRDV2 and TRDJ1, with 12 bases that match TRDD3. CDR3 length: 16 residues. In germline, CDR1 is GEAIGNYY, CDR2 EKD. Trimming took 2 bases from V and 0 from J; bases not matched to a gene: 3.

There are a few counts of this clone. The rearrangement uses TRDV2 and TRDJ3, with TRDD3 matching 12 bases. CDR3 length equals 18 residues. Germline V lookup: CDR1 GEAIGNYY, CDR2 EKD. The ends lost 3 bases at V and 4 bases at J; junction bases unmatched: 6. The CDR3 nucleotides are TGTGCCTGTGACCTACTGGGGGATACTAGGTGGGACACCCGACAGATGTTTTTC. Translating it yields CACDLLGDTRWDTRQMFF.

This clone was detected ten times or more. The chain links TRDV2 to TRDJ3; TRDD3 agrees at 9 bases. The CDR3 spans 19 residues. Germline CDR1 GEAIGNYY, CDR2 EKD. V shed 0 bases and J 0 bases; nucleotides not matched to a gene: 5. The CDR3 here is CACDTVGGIHSWDTRQMFF. CDR3 nucleotides: TGTGCCTGTGACACCGTCGGGGGGATACACTCCTGGGACACCCGACAGATGTTTTTC.

This rearrangement joins TRDV2 to TRDJ3; 12 nucleotides agree with TRDD3. This CDR3 is built from 20 residues. The J segment lost 1 base and the V segment lost 2 bases, leaving 8 bases of the junction unmatched. Germline assignment: CDR1 GEAIGNYY and CDR2 EKD. CDR3 region: CACDNTGGYRWSWDTRQMFF. DNA for the CDR3: TGTGCCTGTGACAATACTGGGGGATACAGGTGGTCCTGGGACACCCGACAGATGTTTTTC.

This clone was found a few times. The chain uses TRDV2 and TRDJ3; maybe TRDD3 (5 bases). The germline V gene has CDR1 GEAIGNYY and CDR2 EKD. V was trimmed by 0 bases and J by 0 bases, leaving 14 bases between them. The CDR3 extends over 19 amino acids. The CDR3 DNA reads TGTGCCTGTGACACCGGAGGGATCAAGGGCTCCTGGGACACCCGACAGATGTTTTTC. Amino acid sequence: CACDTGGIKGSWDTRQMFF.

This clone is medium-sized (0.01 to 0.1%) by share. This sequence may be a read error, since a much larger clone differs from it by one base. Other DNA sequences of this sample code for an identical CDR3. This chain connects TRDV2 to TRDJ3; 8 bases match TRDD3. J lost 0 bases, V lost 2 bases, and 5 bases had no gene match. In germline, CDR1 is GEAIGNYY, CDR2 EKD. The CDR3 extends over 18 amino acids. CDR3 in amino acids: CACDILGVSSWDTRQMFF. For the CDR3, the DNA is TGTGCCTGTGACATACTGGGGGTTAGCTCCTGGGACACCCGACAGATGTTTTTC.

V usage is TRDV2 and J usage is TRDJ3; 11 bases match TRDD3. Unmatched junction bases numbered 10, after V lost 3 bases and J lost 1 base. This CDR3 comprises 20 residues. Germline V gene sequence: CDR1 GEAIGNYY, CDR2 EKD. CDR3 DNA: TGTGCCTGTGACCCCGTACTGGGGGATAGTTGGTCCTGGGACACCCGACAGATGTTTTTC. This sequence encodes CACDPVLGDSWSWDTRQMFF.

The chain employs TRDV2 and TRDJ3; D uncertain. Germline V gene lookup returns CDR1 GEAIGNYY and CDR2 EKD. Trimming left V 3 bases short and J 2 bases short, with 13 bases between. The CDR3 is made up of 17 amino acids. The CDR3 DNA is TGTGCCTGTGACGGCGTCCCGTCGCCCTGGGACACCCGACAGATGTTTTTC. It yields the protein CACDGVPSPWDTRQMFF.

Only a few counts were recorded for this clone. The V and J genes are TRDV2 and TRDJ1, with D perhaps TRDD3 (6 bases). CDR3 length equals 15 residues. The V end was cut by 0 bases, the J end by 0 bases, with 10 bases between. Germline V CDR1 and CDR2: GEAIGNYY, EKD. The CDR3 coding sequence is TGTGCCTGTGACACCGGGGGAGACTACACCGATAAACTCATCTTT. It encodes CACDTGGDYTDKLIF.

V and J are TRDV2 and TRDJ1; 7 nucleotides agree with TRDD3. The CDR3 consists of 14 residues. Germline CDR1 reads GEAIGNYY; CDR2 reads EKD. The V segment lost 1 base and the J segment 4 bases; nucleotides outside the gene matches: 5. The DNA for the CDR3 is TGTGCCTGTGACACATGGGGGACCATCGATAAACTCATCTTT. Translating gives CACDTWGTIDKLIF.

This clone was picked up a small number of times. An end of the junction differs from the germline gene, which may be a read error. This CDR3 is CACDWGITLTAHLFF. In nucleotides, the CDR3 is TGTGCCTGTGACTGGGGGATAACTTTGACAGCACACCTCTTCTTT. The rearrangement uses TRDV2 and TRDJ2, with TRDD3 matching over 9 bases. Germline assignment: CDR1 GEAIGNYY and CDR2 EKD. The CDR3 extends over 15 amino acids.

In regard to this clone: One end of the junction is discordant with germline, which a read error may explain. The chain combines TRDV2 with TRDJ3, with D maybe TRDD3 (5 bases). Germline-derived CDR1 and CDR2 are GEAIGNYY and EKD. The CDR3 is 24 residues long. For the CDR3, the DNA is TGTGCCTGTGACAGCCTCTATCTACTGGTGGATAACCCCCTAGCCTCCTGGTACACCCGACAGATGTTTTTC. Amino acids: CACDSLYLLVDNPLASWYTRQMFF.

The V gene is TRDV2, the J gene TRDJ3, with 11 positions matching TRDD3. J gave up 1 base and V 0 bases, and 7 bases lay outside the gene matches. The length of the CDR3 is 20 residues. The germline V gene has CDR1 GEAIGNYY and CDR2 EKD. The chain's CDR3 is CACDTLGDTTRSWDTRQMFF. The DNA for the CDR3 is TGTGCCTGTGACACCCTGGGGGATACAACGAGGTCCTGGGACACCCGACAGATGTTTTTC.